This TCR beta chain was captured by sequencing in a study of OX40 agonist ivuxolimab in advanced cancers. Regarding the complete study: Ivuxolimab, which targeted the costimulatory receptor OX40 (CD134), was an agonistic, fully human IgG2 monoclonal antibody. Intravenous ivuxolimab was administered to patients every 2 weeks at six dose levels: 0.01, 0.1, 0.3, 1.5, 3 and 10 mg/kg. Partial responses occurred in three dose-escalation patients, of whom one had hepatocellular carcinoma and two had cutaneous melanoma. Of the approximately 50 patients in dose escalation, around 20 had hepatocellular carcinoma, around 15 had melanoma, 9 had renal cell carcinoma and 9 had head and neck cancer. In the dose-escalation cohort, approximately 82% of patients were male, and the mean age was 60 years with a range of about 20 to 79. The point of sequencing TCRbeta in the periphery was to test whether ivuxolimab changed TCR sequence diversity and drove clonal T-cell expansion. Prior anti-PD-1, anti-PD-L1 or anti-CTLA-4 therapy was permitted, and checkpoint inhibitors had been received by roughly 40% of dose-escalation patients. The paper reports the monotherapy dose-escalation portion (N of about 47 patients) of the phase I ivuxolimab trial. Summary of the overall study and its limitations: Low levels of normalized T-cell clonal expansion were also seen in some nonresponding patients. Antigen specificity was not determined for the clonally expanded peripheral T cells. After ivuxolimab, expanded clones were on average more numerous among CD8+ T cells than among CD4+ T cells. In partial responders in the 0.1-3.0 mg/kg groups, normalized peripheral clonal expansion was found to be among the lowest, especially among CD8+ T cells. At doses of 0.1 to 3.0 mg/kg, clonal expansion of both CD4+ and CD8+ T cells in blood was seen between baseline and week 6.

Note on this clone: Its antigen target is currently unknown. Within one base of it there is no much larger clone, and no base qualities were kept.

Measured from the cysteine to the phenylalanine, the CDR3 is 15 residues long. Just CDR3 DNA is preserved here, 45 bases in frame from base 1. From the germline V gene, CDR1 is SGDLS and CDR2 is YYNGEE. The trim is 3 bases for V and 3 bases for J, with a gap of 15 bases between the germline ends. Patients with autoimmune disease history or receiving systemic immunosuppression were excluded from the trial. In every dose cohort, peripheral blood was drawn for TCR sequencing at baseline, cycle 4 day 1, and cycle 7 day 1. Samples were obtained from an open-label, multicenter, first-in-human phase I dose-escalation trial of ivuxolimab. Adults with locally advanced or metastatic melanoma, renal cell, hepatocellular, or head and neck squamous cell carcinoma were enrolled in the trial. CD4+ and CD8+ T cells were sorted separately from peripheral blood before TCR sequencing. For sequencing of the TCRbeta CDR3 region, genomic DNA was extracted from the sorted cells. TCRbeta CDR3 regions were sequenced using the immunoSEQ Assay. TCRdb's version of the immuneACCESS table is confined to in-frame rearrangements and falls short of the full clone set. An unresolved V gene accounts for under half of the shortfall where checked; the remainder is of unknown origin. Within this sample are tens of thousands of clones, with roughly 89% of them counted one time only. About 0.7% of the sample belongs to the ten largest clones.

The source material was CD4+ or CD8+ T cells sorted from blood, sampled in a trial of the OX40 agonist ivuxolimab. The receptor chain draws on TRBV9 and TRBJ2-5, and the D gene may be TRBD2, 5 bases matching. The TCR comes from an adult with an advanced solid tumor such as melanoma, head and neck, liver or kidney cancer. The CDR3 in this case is CASSEGANLKETQYF. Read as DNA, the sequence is TGTGCCAGCAGCGAGGGAGCGAATCTTAAAGAGACCCAGTACTTC.